Below are 24 T cell receptor beta chains sequenced from a single sample in a study of shared clonotypes between healthy human individuals. CD45RO-negative, CCR7-positively selected cells formed the naive CD8 fraction, excluding terminally differentiated effector memory CD45RA+ cells. Clones were sequenced by immunoSEQ multiplex PCR, and TCRdb holds only the in-frame ones, with some missing. The sample lists about 2.1 million clones; more than 85% were seen once. Sequencing was carried out using naive CD8+ T cells from PBMCs. The receptors were gathered from a man in his late teens or twenties in good health. Some clones in this sample may be carry-over from other donors' samples.

The chain has TRBV27 and TRBJ1-2, with D tentatively TRBD1 (6 bases). The CDR3 extends over 15 amino acids. The V end was cut by 2 bases, the J end by 8 bases, with 18 bases between. Germline V gives CDR1 MNHEY, CDR2 SMNVEV (reference sequence). In DNA form, the CDR3 reads TGTGCCAGCAGTTTAACGGGGGGCAGGGTTGGCGGCTACACCTTC. Its protein is CASSLTGGRVGGYTF.

In the case of this clone: Since a much larger clone is just one base distant, this may be a read error. Other DNA sequences from this sample encode an identical CDR3 as well. CDR3 protein: CASSRDDHLAIYEQYF. CDR3 sequence (DNA): TGTGCCAGTAGTAGGGACGACCACCTTGCTATATACGAGCAGTACTTC. The chain joins TRBV19 to TRBJ2-7; either TRBD1 or TRBD2 may fit D (5 bases each). The CDR3 is 16 amino acids. Germline values: CDR1 LNHDA, CDR2 SQIVND (reference sequence). Trimming took 4 bases from V and 4 from J, leaving 20 bases between them.

The J gene is TRBJ1-1, the V gene TRBV27, with D perhaps matching TRBD1 (6 bases). The CDR3 sequence is 13 residues long. Germline assignment: CDR1 MNHEY and CDR2 SMNVEV (reference sequence). V was shortened by 6 bases and J by 0 bases, with 8 bases between the two germline ends. In DNA, the CDR3 is TGTGCCAGCAGGGGACATTTGAACACTGAAGCTTTCTTT. This encodes CASRGHLNTEAFF.

V usage is TRBV2 and J usage is TRBJ1-5; TRBD1 matches at 10 bases. V shed 6 bases and J 4 bases; nucleotides not matched to a gene: 3. From germline, CDR1 is SNHLY and CDR2 FYNNEI. This CDR3 region has 14 residues. The CDR3 nucleotides read TGTGCCAGCAGGGACAGGGGGGAAAATCAGCCCCAGCATTTT. Translating it yields CASRDRGENQPQHF.

The V call is TRBV29-1, the J call TRBJ2-5; TRBD1 or TRBD2 may be the D gene (5 bases each). Germline V gene data show CDR1 as SQVTM and CDR2 as ANQGSEA. The CDR3 loop spans 12 amino acids. Trimming shortened V by 4 bases and J by 5 bases, and 11 bases separated the two germline ends. The CDR3 protein is CSVGGWKETQYF. The CDR3 region has the DNA TGCAGCGTTGGGGGGTGGAAGGAGACCCAGTACTTC.

This clone showed up just a few times. The chain couples TRBV2 to TRBJ2-5, with TRBD1 matching over 7 bases. Germline V gene sequence: CDR1 SNHLY, CDR2 FYNNEI. Unmatched junction bases numbered 12, after V lost 6 bases and J lost 5 bases. CDR3 length: 15 residues. The CDR3 DNA reads TGTGCCAGCAGCGCCGGGACAGTCAACCGCGAGACCCAGTACTTC. This translates into CASSAGTVNRETQYF. The variable domain in full, completed from reference TRBV2 and TRBJ2-5, reads EPEVTQTPSHQVTQMGQEVILRCVPISNHLYFYWYRQILGQKVEFLVSFYNNEISEKSEIFDDQFSVERPDGSNFTLKIRSTKLEDSAMYFCASSAGTVNRETQYFGPGTRLLVL.

The rearrangement joins TRBV5-1 to TRBJ2-3, with D tentatively TRBD2 (5 bases). CDR1 SGHRS and CDR2 YFSETQ come from the germline V gene. The CDR3 is 16 residues long. Trimming removed 5 bases at V and 2 bases at J, with 18 bases between. CDR3 protein: CASSPQWRSPTDTQYF. In DNA form, the CDR3 reads TGCGCCAGCAGTCCCCAGTGGAGGAGCCCCACAGATACGCAGTATTTT.

This clone was observed once. V usage is TRBV19 and J usage is TRBJ1-1, with 8 nucleotides matching TRBD1. J was trimmed by 1 base and V by 5 bases; bases with no gene match: 12. This CDR3 spans 17 amino acids. Germline CDR1 LNHDA, CDR2 SQIVND (reference sequence). The CDR3 DNA reads as TGTGCCAGTAGTGGGGGTGGTACAGGGGGTTGGAACACTGAAGCTTTCTTT. Its protein is CASSGGGTGGWNTEAFF. Together with reference TRBV19 and TRBJ1-1, the CDR3 gives the full variable domain: DGGITQSPKYLFRKEGQNVTLSCEQNLNHDAMYWYRQDPGQGLRLIYYSQIVNDFQKGDIAEGYSVSREKKESFPLTVTSAQKNPTAFYLCASSGGGTGGWNTEAFFGQGTRLTVV.

This chain uses TRBV4-1 with TRBJ2-1, with D possibly matching TRBD2 (5 bases). The germline V and J ends were trimmed by 1 base and 7 bases, with 11 bases remaining between them. The CDR3 is 14 residues long. Germline CDR1 and CDR2: MGHRA and YSYEKL. The DNA of the CDR3 is TGCGCCAGCAGCCAAGTGTCCGGGAAAAATGAGCAGTTCTTC. Translating gives CASSQVSGKNEQFF.

The rearrangement uses TRBV10-3 and TRBJ2-1; D possibly corresponds to TRBD2 (6 bases). This CDR3 comprises 17 residues. Germline V CDR1 and CDR2: ENHRY, SYGVKD. Deletions cut 0 bases from V and 4 bases from J, with 16 bases between. The CDR3 nucleotides are TGTGCCATCAGTGAGTCGAGAACTTTGCGGGATTACAATGAGCAGTTCTTC. This encodes CAISESRTLRDYNEQFF.

The chain joins TRBV5-6 to TRBJ2-1; tentatively, D is TRBD2 (5 bases). V was pared by 4 bases and J by 9 bases, with 17 bases between. Looked up from germline, CDR1 is SGHDT and CDR2 is YYEEEE. CDR3 length equals 14 residues. The CDR3 DNA follows: TGTGCCAGCAGCATAGTGGAAGCGGTCGGTGAGCAGTTCTTC. It yields the protein CASSIVEAVGEQFF.

This rearrangement joins TRBV7-8 to TRBJ2-5; 11 bases are a match to TRBD2. CDR1 SGHVS and CDR2 FQNEAQ come from the germline V gene. With V trimmed by 5 bases and J by 9 bases, 8 bases remained unmatched. The CDR3 loop spans 14 amino acids. CDR3 loop: CASSPGLAGSSQYF. The CDR3, as DNA: TGTGCCAGCAGCCCAGGACTAGCGGGTTCGTCCCAGTACTTC.

The chain links TRBV4-1 to TRBJ1-1; the D is unclear. V gave up 1 base and J gave up 0 bases, with 9 bases separating them. This CDR3 has 15 amino acids. Germline values: CDR1 MGHRA, CDR2 YSYEKL. The CDR3, as DNA: TGCGCCAGCAGCCAAGTTCAGGCGATGAACACTGAAGCTTTCTTT. Protein product: CASSQVQAMNTEAFF.

The rearrangement joins TRBV7-3 to TRBJ2-1; D remains ambiguous. The CDR3 extends over 14 amino acids. Trimming removed 2 bases from V and 9 bases from J, with 14 bases in between. Germline loops: CDR1 SGHTA, CDR2 FQGTGA. CDR3 residues: CASSLLSGRSEQFF. The CDR3 coding sequence is TGTGCCAGCAGCTTACTCTCCGGCCGGAGTGAGCAGTTCTTC. The whole variable domain, remainder taken from reference TRBV7-3 and TRBJ2-1, is GAGVSQTPSNKVTEKGKYVELRCDPISGHTALYWYRQSLGQGPEFLIYFQGTGAADDSGLPNDRFFAVRPEGSVSTLKIQRTERGDSAVYLCASSLLSGRSEQFFGPGTRLTVL.

The chain joins TRBV27 to TRBJ2-1, with D unclear. Deletions cut 5 bases from V and 6 bases from J, with 20 bases between. The germline gives CDR1 MNHEY, CDR2 SMNVEV (reference sequence). CDR3 length: 16 amino acids. The DNA for the CDR3 is TGTGCCAGCAGTCCGGACCAGGCGTTGGTTGTCAATGAGCAGTTCTTC. It is translated as CASSPDQALVVNEQFF.

The chain links TRBV9 to TRBJ2-3, with 8 bases matching TRBD1. V was pared by 4 bases and J by 2 bases, with 9 bases of the junction left unmatched. From germline, CDR1 is SGDLS and CDR2 YYNGEE. The CDR3 consists of 16 residues. The DNA of the CDR3 is TGTGCCAGCAGCCAGGAGCAGGGGGCTACCACAGATACGCAGTATTTT. Encoded protein: CASSQEQGATTDTQYF.

The J gene is TRBJ2-7, the V gene TRBV28; 11 nucleotides match TRBD1. Trimming removed 5 bases from V and 0 bases from J; junction bases left unmatched: 9. This CDR3 is built from 17 residues. From germline, CDR1 is MDHEN and CDR2 SYDVKM. CDR3 protein: CASSIGTGGSLSYEQYF. For the CDR3, the DNA is TGTGCCAGCAGTATCGGGACAGGGGGTTCCCTCTCCTACGAGCAGTACTTC.

V is TRBV5-4 and J is TRBJ1-3; D may be TRBD1 (6 bases). Between the trimmed V and J ends, which lost 0 bases and 5 bases, there was a span of 12 bases. CDR3 length: 15 residues. In germline, CDR1 is SGHNT, CDR2 YYREEE (reference sequence). CDR3 in amino acids: CASSLAGGARNTIYF. CDR3 nucleotide sequence: TGTGCCAGCAGCTTGGCGGGGGGGGCGAGAAACACCATATATTTT.

The chain employs TRBV5-6 and TRBJ1-1; TRBD1 is a possible D gene (6 bases). The CDR3 loop spans 13 amino acids. Germline V CDR1 and CDR2: SGHDT, YYEEEE. V lost 4 bases and J 1 base, leaving 8 bases between the germline ends. The CDR3 region is CASSQGRNTEAFF. In DNA form, the CDR3 reads TGTGCCAGCAGCCAGGGGAGGAACACTGAAGCTTTCTTT. The full variable domain, with the rest looked up from reference TRBV5-6 and TRBJ1-1, is DAGVTQSPTHLIKTRGQQVTLRCSPKSGHDTVSWYQQALGQGPQFIFQYYEEEERQRGNFPDRFSGHQFPNYSSELNVNALLLGDSALYLCASSQGRNTEAFFGQGTRLTVV.

The chain joins TRBV10-3 to TRBJ2-7; the match to TRBD2 covers 16 bases. Losses at the gene ends were 4 bases for V and 6 bases for J; bases not matched to a gene: 12. CDR1 is ENHRY and CDR2 is SYGVKD in the germline V gene. The CDR3 consists of 18 residues. Here the CDR3 DNA reads TGTGCCATCAGTGGATCACCGGGACTAGCGGGAGGGGGTACCGAGCAGTACTTC. It codes for CAISGSPGLAGGGTEQYF.

As for this clone: Other DNA sequences in this sample translate to the same CDR3. The chain has TRBV27 and TRBJ2-2; possibly TRBD2 for D (5 bases). Germline V gene sequence: CDR1 MNHEY, CDR2 SMNVEV (reference sequence). The CDR3 extends over 14 amino acids. V was clipped by 5 bases and J by 1 base, with 8 bases between them. Here the CDR3 reads CASSPRENTGELFF. The CDR3 DNA reads as TGTGCCAGCAGTCCTCGGGAGAACACCGGGGAGCTGTTTTTT.

This chain joins TRBV7-3 and TRBJ2-1; 8 bases fit TRBD1. Germline loops: CDR1 SGHTA, CDR2 FQGTGA. Trimming took 0 bases from V and 8 from J; bases not matched to a gene: 6. The CDR3 contains 15 residues. CDR3 region: CASSLTRQGRHEQFF. The CDR3 nucleotides are TGTGCCAGCAGCTTAACAAGACAGGGGAGACATGAGCAGTTCTTC.

The chain carries TRBV7-9 and TRBJ1-3, with D possibly being TRBD1 (5 bases). Trimming removed 5 bases from V and 1 base from J, with 15 bases in between. Per the germline V gene, CDR1 is SEHNR and CDR2 is FQNEAQ (reference sequence). The CDR3 length is 16 residues. In nucleotides, the CDR3 is TGTGCCAGCAGCCCCCGGGACGGGAGATCTGGAAACACCATATATTTT. Its translation is CASSPRDGRSGNTIYF.

The chain links TRBV7-9 to TRBJ2-1; D is unclear. Trimming took 8 bases from V and 12 from J, leaving 20 bases between them. The V gene's germline CDR1 is SEHNR and CDR2 FQNEAQ (reference sequence). This CDR3 is built from 13 residues. CDR3: CASRSPLGSRQFF. The CDR3, as DNA: TGTGCCAGCCGCTCACCCTTGGGGTCTCGGCAGTTCTTC. Combining the CDR3 with reference TRBV7-9 and TRBJ2-1 gives the whole variable domain DTGVSQNPRHKITKRGQNVTFRCDPISEHNRLYWYRQTLGQGPEFLTYFQNEAQLEKSRLLSDRFSAERPKGSFSTLEIQRTEQGDSAMYLCASRSPLGSRQFFGPGTRLTVL.